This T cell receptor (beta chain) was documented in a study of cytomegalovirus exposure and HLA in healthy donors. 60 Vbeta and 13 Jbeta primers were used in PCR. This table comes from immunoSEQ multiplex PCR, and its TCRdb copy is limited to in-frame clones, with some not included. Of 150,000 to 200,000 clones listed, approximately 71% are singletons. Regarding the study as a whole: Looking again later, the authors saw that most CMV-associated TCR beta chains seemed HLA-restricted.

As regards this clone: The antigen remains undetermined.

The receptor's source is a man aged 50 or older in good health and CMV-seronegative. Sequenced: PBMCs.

The CDR3 reads CASSFTGRGERETQYF. CDR3 bases: TGTGCCAGCAGCTTCACGGGCAGGGGCGAGAGAGAGACCCAGTACTTC. The chain joins TRBV7-9 to TRBJ2-5; D is perhaps TRBD1 (6 bases). Trimming removed 3 bases at V and 4 bases at J, with 18 bases between. This CDR3 comprises 16 residues. Germline V gives CDR1 SEHNR, CDR2 FQNEAQ (reference sequence). Complete variable domain (other parts from reference TRBV7-9 and TRBJ2-5): DTGVSQNPRHKITKRGQNVTFRCDPISEHNRLYWYRQTLGQGPEFLTYFQNEAQLEKSRLLSDRFSAERPKGSFSTLEIQRTEQGDSAMYLCASSFTGRGERETQYFGPGTRLLVL.